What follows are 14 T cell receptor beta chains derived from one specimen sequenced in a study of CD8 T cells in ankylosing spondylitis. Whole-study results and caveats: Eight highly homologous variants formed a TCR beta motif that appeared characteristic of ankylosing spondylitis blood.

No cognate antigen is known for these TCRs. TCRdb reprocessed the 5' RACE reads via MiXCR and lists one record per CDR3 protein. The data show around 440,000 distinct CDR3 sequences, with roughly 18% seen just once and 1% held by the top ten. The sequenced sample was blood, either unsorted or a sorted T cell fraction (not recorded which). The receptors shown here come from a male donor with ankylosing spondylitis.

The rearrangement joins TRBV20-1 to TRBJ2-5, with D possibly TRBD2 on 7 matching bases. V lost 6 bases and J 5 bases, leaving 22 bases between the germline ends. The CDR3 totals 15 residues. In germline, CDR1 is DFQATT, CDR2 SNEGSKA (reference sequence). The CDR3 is CSAPPPSRGGETQYF. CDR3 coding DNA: TGCAGTGCCCCACCCCCTAGTAGGGGGGGGGAGACCCAGTACTTC.

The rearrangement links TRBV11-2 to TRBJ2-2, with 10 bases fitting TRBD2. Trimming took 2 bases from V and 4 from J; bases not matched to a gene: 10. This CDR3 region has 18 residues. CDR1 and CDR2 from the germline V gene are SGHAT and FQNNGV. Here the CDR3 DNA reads TGTGCCAGCAGCTTAATGGCGTTGGCTAGCGGGGGCACCGGGGAGCTGTTTTTT. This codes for CASSLMALASGGTGELFF.

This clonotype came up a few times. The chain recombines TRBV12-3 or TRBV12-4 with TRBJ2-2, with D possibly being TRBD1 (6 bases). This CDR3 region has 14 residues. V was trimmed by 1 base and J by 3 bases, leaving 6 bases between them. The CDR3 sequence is CASSLDRDTGELFF. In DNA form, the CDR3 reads TGTGCCAGCAGTTTAGACAGGGACACCGGGGAGCTGTTTTTT.

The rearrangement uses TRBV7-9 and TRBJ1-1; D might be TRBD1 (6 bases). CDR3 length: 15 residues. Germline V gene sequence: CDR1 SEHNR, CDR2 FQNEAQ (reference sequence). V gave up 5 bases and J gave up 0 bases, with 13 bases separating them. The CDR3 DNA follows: TGTGCCAGCAGCGCGCACAGGGACATGAACACTGAAGCTTTCTTT. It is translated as CASSAHRDMNTEAFF.

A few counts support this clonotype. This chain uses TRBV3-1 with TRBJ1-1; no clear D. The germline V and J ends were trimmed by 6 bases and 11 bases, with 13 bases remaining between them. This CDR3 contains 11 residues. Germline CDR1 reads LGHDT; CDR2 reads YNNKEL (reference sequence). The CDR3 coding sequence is TGTGCCAGCAGGCGTGGTGGGGAGGCTTTCTTT. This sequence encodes CASRRGGEAFF.

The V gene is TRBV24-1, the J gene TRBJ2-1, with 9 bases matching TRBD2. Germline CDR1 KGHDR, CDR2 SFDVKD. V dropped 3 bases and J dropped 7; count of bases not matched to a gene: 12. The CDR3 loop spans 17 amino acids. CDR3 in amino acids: CATSDPAGREGSNEQFF. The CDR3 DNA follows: TGTGCCACCAGTGATCCCGCCGGGCGGGAGGGCAGTAATGAGCAGTTCTTC.

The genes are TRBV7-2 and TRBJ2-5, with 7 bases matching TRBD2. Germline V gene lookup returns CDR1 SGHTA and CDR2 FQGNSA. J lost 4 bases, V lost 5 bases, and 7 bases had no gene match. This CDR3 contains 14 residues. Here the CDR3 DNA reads TGTGCCAGCAGCCCATTTCTAGCGGTAGAGACCCAGTACTTC. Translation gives CASSPFLAVETQYF. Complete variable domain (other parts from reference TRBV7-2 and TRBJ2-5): GAGVSQSPSNKVTEKGKDVELRCDPISGHTALYWYRQSLGQGLEFLIYFQGNSAPDKSGLPSDRFSAERTGGSVSTLTIQRTQQEDSAVYLCASSPFLAVETQYFGPGTRLLVL.

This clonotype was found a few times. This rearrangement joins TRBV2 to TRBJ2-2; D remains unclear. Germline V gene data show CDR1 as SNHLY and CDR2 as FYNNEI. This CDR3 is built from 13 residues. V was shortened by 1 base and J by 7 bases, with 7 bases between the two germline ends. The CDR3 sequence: CASSEDGFGELFF. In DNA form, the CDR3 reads TGTGCCAGCAGTGAAGACGGGTTCGGGGAGCTGTTTTTT.

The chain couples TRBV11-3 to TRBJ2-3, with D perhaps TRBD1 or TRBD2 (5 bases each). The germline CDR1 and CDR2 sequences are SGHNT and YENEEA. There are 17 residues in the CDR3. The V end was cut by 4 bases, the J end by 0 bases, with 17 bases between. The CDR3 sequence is CASSSEGRGPSTDTQYF. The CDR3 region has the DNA TGTGCCAGCAGCTCAGAGGGTCGGGGCCCGAGCACAGATACGCAGTATTTT.

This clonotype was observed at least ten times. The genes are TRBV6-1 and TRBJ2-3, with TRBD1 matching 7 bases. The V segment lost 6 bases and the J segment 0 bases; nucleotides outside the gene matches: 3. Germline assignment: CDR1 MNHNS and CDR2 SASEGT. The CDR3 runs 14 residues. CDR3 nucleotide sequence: TGTGCCAGCAGGGCGACAGGGAGCACAGATACGCAGTATTTT. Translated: CASRATGSTDTQYF.

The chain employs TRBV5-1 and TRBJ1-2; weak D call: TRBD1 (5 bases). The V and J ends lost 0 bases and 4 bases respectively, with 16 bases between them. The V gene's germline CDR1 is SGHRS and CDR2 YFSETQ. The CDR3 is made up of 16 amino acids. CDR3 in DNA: TGCGCCAGCAGCTTGGAAGTGGGTGGGGCAGCCTATGGCTACACCTTC. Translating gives CASSLEVGGAAYGYTF.

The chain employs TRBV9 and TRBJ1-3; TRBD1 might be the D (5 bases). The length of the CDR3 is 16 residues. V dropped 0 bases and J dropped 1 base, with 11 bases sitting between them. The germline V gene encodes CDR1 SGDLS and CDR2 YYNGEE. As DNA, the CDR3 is TGTGCCAGCAGCGTAGCCTGGGGGGGATCTGGAAACACCATATATTTT. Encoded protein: CASSVAWGGSGNTIYF.

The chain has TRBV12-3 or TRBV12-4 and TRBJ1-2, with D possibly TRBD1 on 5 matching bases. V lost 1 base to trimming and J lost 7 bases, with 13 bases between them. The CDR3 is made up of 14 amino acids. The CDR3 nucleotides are TGTGCCAGCAGTTTAGGGTCAGGGATTGGTGGCTACACCTTC. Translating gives CASSLGSGIGGYTF.

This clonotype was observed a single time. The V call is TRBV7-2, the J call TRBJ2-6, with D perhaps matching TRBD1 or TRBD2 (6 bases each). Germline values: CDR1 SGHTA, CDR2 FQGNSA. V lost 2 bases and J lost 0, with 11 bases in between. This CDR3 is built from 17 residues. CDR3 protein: CASSLSGDISGANVLTF. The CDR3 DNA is TGTGCCAGCAGCTTATCGGGGGACATCTCTGGGGCCAACGTCCTGACTTTC.